The rows below give T cell receptor beta chains drawn from one sample of a study of shared clonotypes between healthy human individuals. Sequencing used immunoSEQ multiplex PCR; TCRdb keeps in-frame clones, though not all of them. The sample holds about 2 million clones, just under 95% seen once. Input material: naive CD8+ T cells sorted from blood. The receptors shown here come from a man between 18 and 29 years old in good health. CDR3s include the opening cysteine and the closing phenylalanine or tryptophan. The D gene is left open where the match is weak. Some rows mark clone size as missing; the rest say once, few, many or name a class of expanded clone.

d_gene	abundance	v_gene	j_gene	CDR3aa	CDR3nt
TRBD2	-	TRBV4-1	TRBJ2-2	CASSQPSASGPGELFF	TGCGCCAGCAGCCAGCCCAGCGCTAGCGGGCCCGGGGAGCTGTTTTTT
-	-	TRBV6-4	TRBJ1-6	CASSGGGASSYNSPLHF	TGTGCCAGCAGTGGAGGTGGCGCTAGCTCCTATAATTCACCCCTCCACTTT
TRBD2	-	TRBV28	TRBJ2-3	CASSLSGRGADTQYF	TGTGCCAGCAGCTTGAGCGGGAGGGGTGCAGATACGCAGTATTTT
-	-	TRBV2	TRBJ2-1	CASSDRQGQNYNEQFF	TGTGCCAGCAGTGATCGTCAGGGTCAAAACTACAATGAGCAGTTCTTC
-	-	TRBV19	TRBJ1-1	CASSLTSNTEAFF	TGTGCCAGTTCTCTCACTTCGAACACTGAAGCTTTCTTT
-	-	TRBV7-6	TRBJ1-6	CASSLDGVRPLHF	TGTGCCAGCAGCTTAGATGGGGTACGGCCCCTCCACTTT
-	-	TRBV6-6	TRBJ1-1	CASSYSEGPNTEAFF	TGTGCCAGCAGTTACTCCGAGGGGCCGAACACTGAAGCTTTCTTT
-	once	TRBV4-3	TRBJ1-4	CASSLSFDSPNEKLFF	TGCGCCAGCAGCCTGAGTTTCGACAGCCCAAATGAAAAACTGTTTTTT
-	-	TRBV7-9	TRBJ1-1	CASSSVAYEAFF	TGTGCCAGCAGCTCAGTAGCCTATGAAGCTTTCTTT
-	-	TRBV19	TRBJ2-2	CASSMMGDTGELFF	TGTGCCAGTAGTATGATGGGGGACACCGGGGAGCTGTTTTTT
-	-	TRBV9	TRBJ1-1	CASSPAGVDTEAFF	TGTGCCAGCAGCCCGGCAGGGGTTGACACTGAAGCTTTCTTT
TRBD2	-	TRBV5-6	TRBJ2-7	CASSLAGKTYEQYF	TGTGCCAGCAGCTTAGCGGGGAAGACCTACGAGCAGTACTTC
TRBD1	-	TRBV28	TRBJ2-5	CASSLRLTGGLGETQYF	TGTGCCAGCAGTTTAAGGTTGACAGGGGGTCTGGGGGAGACCCAGTACTTC
-	-	TRBV5-1	TRBJ2-5	CASSRLPHGEKMETQYF	TGCGCCAGCAGCCGATTACCCCACGGGGAAAAAATGGAGACCCAGTACTTC
TRBD1	-	TRBV2	TRBJ1-2	CASGLTGTGMEGYTF	TGTGCCAGCGGACTTACCGGGACAGGGATGGAAGGCTACACCTTC
-	-	TRBV27	TRBJ2-7	CASSLSRGTVFYEQYF	TGTGCCAGCAGTTTATCGCGGGGGACAGTCTTTTACGAGCAGTACTTC
TRBD1	few	TRBV19	TRBJ1-2	CASSPWTGDGYTF	TGTGCCAGTAGTCCCTGGACAGGGGATGGCTACACCTTC
-	-	TRBV2	TRBJ2-2	CASSRQTGGDTGELFF	TGTGCCAGCAGTAGGCAGACAGGCGGGGACACCGGGGAGCTGTTTTTT
TRBD2	-	TRBV7-2	TRBJ2-1	CASSLGPAGGRDEQFF	TGTGCCAGCAGCTTAGGGCCAGCGGGGGGCCGGGATGAGCAGTTCTTC
-	-	TRBV13	TRBJ2-7	CASSFGSAYEQYF	TGTGCCAGCAGCTTCGGCAGTGCCTACGAGCAGTACTTC
TRBD1	-	TRBV7-9	TRBJ2-7	CASSLIQGASWNEQYF	TGTGCCAGCAGCTTAATTCAGGGGGCTAGCTGGAACGAGCAGTACTTC
-	-	TRBV6-1	TRBJ2-7	CASAWGGTYEQYF	TGTGCCAGCGCCTGGGGAGGTACCTACGAGCAGTACTTC
-	-	TRBV4-3	TRBJ2-5	CASSQYIGQETQYF	TGCGCCAGCAGCCAATATATAGGCCAAGAGACCCAGTACTTC
TRBD1	once	TRBV29-1	TRBJ2-1	CSVEGQGNYNEQFF	TGCAGCGTTGAGGGACAGGGGAACTACAATGAGCAGTTCTTC
TRBD1	-	TRBV11-2	TRBJ2-7	CASSLETGQAPLYEQYF	TGTGCCAGCAGCTTAGAAACGGGACAGGCGCCCCTCTACGAGCAGTACTTC
-	-	TRBV5-6	TRBJ1-1	CASSLASGATEAFF	TGTGCCAGCAGCTTGGCCTCGGGGGCCACTGAAGCTTTCTTT
-	-	TRBV6-5	TRBJ2-7	CASSYSFGVTAYEQYF	TGTGCCAGCAGTTACTCATTCGGGGTCACCGCATACGAGCAGTACTTC
-	-	TRBV4-2	TRBJ2-3	CASSQGAGADTQYF	TGTGCCAGCAGCCAGGGGGCCGGGGCAGATACGCAGTATTTT
TRBD1	-	TRBV9	TRBJ2-3	CASSAQGSSTDTQYF	TGTGCCAGCAGCGCACAGGGGAGCAGCACAGATACGCAGTATTTT
-	-	TRBV9	TRBJ2-3	CASSVTAGTDTQYF	TGTGCCAGCAGCGTAACTGCGGGCACAGATACGCAGTATTTT
TRBD2	-	TRBV27	TRBJ2-1	CASSLSLAGHSYNEQFF	TGTGCCAGCAGTTTATCGCTAGCGGGACACTCCTACAATGAGCAGTTCTTC
-	-	TRBV5-5	TRBJ2-7	CASSLGGTYEQYF	TGTGCCAGCAGCTTGGGGGGAACCTACGAGCAGTACTTC
-	-	TRBV4-1	TRBJ2-7	CASSQAAGASYEQYF	TGCGCCAGCAGCCAAGCGGCGGGGGCCTCCTACGAGCAGTACTTC
TRBD1	-	TRBV9	TRBJ2-7	CASSSHRGSDFYEQYF	TGTGCCAGCAGCTCCCACAGGGGTAGCGACTTCTACGAGCAGTACTTC
-	-	TRBV6-1	TRBJ2-2	CASSEVRGSTGELFF	TGTGCCAGCAGTGAAGTTCGGGGGTCCACCGGGGAGCTGTTTTTT
-	-	TRBV18	TRBJ1-1	CASSSGFRTEAFF	TGTGCCAGCTCTTCAGGGTTTCGCACTGAAGCTTTCTTT
TRBD2	-	TRBV27	TRBJ2-3	CASSSAGLAGPDTQYF	TGTGCCAGCAGTTCCGCAGGACTAGCGGGACCAGATACGCAGTATTTT
-	-	TRBV19	TRBJ2-2	CASKERGTGELFF	TGTGCCAGTAAAGAGAGGGGCACCGGGGAGCTGTTTTTT
-	-	TRBV6-5	TRBJ2-7	CASSYSRGGDSYEQYF	TGTGCCAGCAGTTACTCGAGAGGAGGGGATAGCTACGAGCAGTACTTC
TRBD2	-	TRBV30	TRBJ2-7	CAWNENSGRAYEQYF	TGTGCCTGGAACGAAAATAGCGGGAGGGCCTACGAGCAGTACTTC
TRBD2	-	TRBV27	TRBJ2-7	CASSLRTGGSYEQYF	TGTGCCAGCTCCCTGCGGACGGGGGGTAGCTACGAGCAGTACTTC
-	-	TRBV4-1	TRBJ1-5	CASSQDWGSGQPQHF	TGCGCCAGCAGCCAAGATTGGGGGAGCGGGCAGCCCCAGCATTTT
TRBD1	-	TRBV11-2	TRBJ2-7	CASSLELMTGTVPYEQYF	TGTGCCAGCAGCTTAGAGCTGATGACAGGGACCGTTCCCTACGAGCAGTACTTC